The next 8 T cell receptor beta chains were all read from a single sample in a study of CD8+ T cells in alopecia areata. Sequencing relied on a cDNA template that was reverse transcribed from extracted RNA. Produced via immunoSEQ multiplex PCR; TCRdb's table is partial and in-frame only. Of around 140,000 clones in the sample, roughly 54% are singletons; the top ten hold approximately 16%. Treatment specified: oral pan-JAK inhibitor, 5-10 mg twice daily. The material sequenced was CD8+ T cells sorted from blood, taken at week 4, from a patient treated with tofacitinib. The source is a human donor with alopecia areata.

The chain couples TRBV29-1 to TRBJ1-2, with 10 bases matching TRBD1. This CDR3 comprises 14 residues. Germline values: CDR1 SQVTM, CDR2 ANQGSEA. V lost 6 bases and J lost 7; bases outside the gene matches: 11. The CDR3 bases are TGCAGCGTGGGTAGGGACAGGGGATTAAGTGGCTACACCTTC. Translation gives CSVGRDRGLSGYTF. Complete variable domain (other parts from reference TRBV29-1 and TRBJ1-2): SAVISQKPSRDICQRGTSLTIQCQVDSQVTMMFWYRQQPGQSLTLIATANQGSEATYESGFVIDKFPISRPNLTFSTLTVSNMSPEDSSIYLCSVGRDRGLSGYTFGSGTRLTVV.

This clone was picked up a small number of times. An end of the junction does not agree with germline; a read error may underlie this. This sample includes further DNA sequences coding for the same CDR3. The V gene is TRBV5-6, the J gene TRBJ2-5; D remains ambiguous. Looked up from germline, CDR1 is SGHDT and CDR2 is YYEEEE. The CDR3 runs to 11 residues. The CDR3 protein is CASRLGETQYF. For the CDR3, the DNA is TGTGCCAGCAGGTTGGGGGAGACCCAGTACTTC.

This clone was detected a few times. The same CDR3 can be traced to other DNA sequences in this sample. This rearrangement joins TRBV30 to TRBJ1-1, with D unclear. CDR3 length: 13 amino acids. Between the trimmed V and J ends, which lost 0 bases and 0 bases, there was a span of 5 bases. Germline loops: CDR1 GTSNPN, CDR2 SVGIG (reference sequence). CDR3 sequence (DNA): TGTGCCTGGAGTGTGGGAGTGAACACTGAAGCTTTCTTT. Amino acid sequence: CAWSVGVNTEAFF.

This chain connects TRBV5-1 to TRBJ2-6; D gene unclear. Germline CDR1 is SGHRS and CDR2 is YFSETQ. CDR3 size: 16 residues. V was clipped by 4 bases and J by 2 bases, with 13 bases between them. The CDR3 loop reads CASSLFWRTGANVLTF. The CDR3 nucleotides read TGCGCCAGCAGCCTGTTTTGGAGAACTGGGGCCAACGTCCTGACTTTC.

This clone showed up just a few times. The chain joins TRBV29-1 to TRBJ2-7, with D uncertain. Trimming stripped 2 bases from V and 2 bases from J, with 7 bases between. Germline assignment: CDR1 SQVTM and CDR2 ANQGSEA. This CDR3 comprises 12 residues. CDR3 DNA sequence: TGCAGCGTTGAATTACAGACCTACGAGCAGTACTTC. As protein: CSVELQTYEQYF.

The chain uses TRBV27 and TRBJ2-7; D remains unclear. This CDR3 comprises 12 residues. V lost 6 bases and J 5 bases, leaving 11 bases between the germline ends. The germline V gene encodes CDR1 MNHEY and CDR2 SMNVEV (reference sequence). CDR3 in amino acids: CASRSDPHEQYF. CDR3 sequence (DNA): TGTGCCAGCAGAAGTGACCCCCACGAGCAGTACTTC.

This rearrangement joins TRBV7-6 to TRBJ1-1; TRBD1 matches 8 bases. This CDR3 has 15 amino acids. In germline, CDR1 is SGHVS, CDR2 FNYEAQ. The V segment lost 2 bases and the J segment 1 base; nucleotides outside the gene matches: 3. DNA of the CDR3: TGTGCCAGCAGCTTACCGGGGACAGGGAACACTGAAGCTTTCTTT. Translation gives CASSLPGTGNTEAFF.

This chain joins TRBV5-1 and TRBJ2-7, with 7 bases lining up with TRBD1. Trimming took 0 bases from V and 4 from J; bases not matched to a gene: 7. Germline-derived CDR1 and CDR2 are SGHRS and YFSETQ. This CDR3 is 15 amino acids long. DNA for the CDR3: TGCGCCAGCAGCTTGGCCAGGGGGAACCTTTACGAGCAGTACTTC. Its translation: CASSLARGNLYEQYF.